This T cell receptor (beta chain) originates from a study of T cells in Graves' hyperthyroidism and ophthalmopathy. Study at large: Sampling of peripheral blood happened at initial diagnosis, prior to any treatment. The study's findings and limits: A median roughly 6.6 months before onset, the model predicted ophthalmopathy.

Not enrolled were patients with uncontrolled infection, other autoimmune disease, pregnancy or lactation. For the diagnoses, clinical symptoms, serum thyroxine and TRAb, thyroid ultrasound and orbital computed tomography were used. TCR beta CDR3 regions were amplified from RNA transcripts. HTBI primers drove first-round RT-PCR of the TCR CDR3. TCRdb independently ran MiXCR on the multiplex PCR reads; one entry per CDR3 protein. The repertoire holds about 640,000 distinct CDR3 sequences, with around 21% as singletons. Worth noting for this clonotype: As yet, its antigen is unknown.

This TCR came from a man aged 25 to 40 with Graves' ophthalmopathy. The sequencing sample was made of blood.

The CDR3 coding sequence is TGCAGTGCTAGTGCGAGCGGCCCCTACGAGCAGTACTTC. Protein product: CSASASGPYEQYF. The rearrangement uses TRBV20-1 and TRBJ2-7; tentative D call: TRBD2 (5 bases). Germline V gives CDR1 DFQATT, CDR2 SNEGSKA (reference sequence). The CDR3 sequence is 13 residues long. V gave up 3 bases and J gave up 2 bases, with 11 bases separating them.